The 13 T cell receptor beta chains reported below all come from one sample, sequenced in a study of identical twins. Via MiXCR, TCRdb re-called the 5' RACE reads, giving one row per CDR3 protein. Among over 550,000 distinct CDR3 sequences listed, around 7.4% were seen once. This sample also appeared in a second study, on yellow fever vaccine responses in identical twins.

Sequenced material: PBMCs. Receptors originate from a woman aged 18-29 years in good health.

There are many counts of this clonotype. The CDR3 is CASSLTGQGQYF. In DNA, the CDR3 is TGTGCCAGCAGCTTAACGGGACAGGGACAGTACTTC. The genes are TRBV12-3 or TRBV12-4 and TRBJ2-4, with 9 bases that match TRBD1. There are 12 residues in the CDR3. Trimming cost V 6 bases and J 13 bases; bases outside gene matches: 7.

V usage is TRBV12-3 or TRBV12-4 and J usage is TRBJ1-2; D gene ambiguous. V was shortened by 8 bases and J by 4 bases, with 14 bases between the two germline ends. This CDR3 comprises 13 residues. The CDR3 DNA sequence: TGTGCCAGCTACGAAGGGCGAGGCTATGGCTACACCTTC. Amino acid sequence: CASYEGRGYGYTF.

The gene calls are TRBV5-1 and TRBJ2-5; D assignment may be TRBD1 or TRBD2 (5 bases each). CDR3 length: 16 residues. The germline gives CDR1 SGHRS, CDR2 YFSETQ. Deletions cut 2 bases from V and 4 bases from J, with 18 bases between. The CDR3 coding sequence is TGCGCCAGCAGCTTAGGGCACGGGGCGATTGGAGAGACCCAGTACTTC. Translation: CASSLGHGAIGETQYF.

This clonotype was counted a few times. The chain has TRBV5-1 and TRBJ2-7; 7 bases map to TRBD1. Germline CDR1 is SGHRS and CDR2 is YFSETQ. After removal of 4 bases from V and 0 bases from J, the junction contained 16 bases not matched to a gene. CDR3 length equals 18 residues. CDR3 nucleotide sequence: TGCGCCAGCAGCCTCGGGACAGTCTCAGGCCCGGGCTCCTACGAGCAGTACGTC. Translation gives CASSLGTVSGPGSYEQYV.

In this sample, this clonotype turned up a few times. The chain is built from TRBV5-1 and TRBJ2-1; TRBD1 is a possible D gene (6 bases). The ends were cut back, 4 bases at V and 5 bases at J, with 13 bases in the middle. The CDR3 covers 14 residues. CDR1 SGHRS and CDR2 YFSETQ come from the germline V gene. CDR3: CASSRRQENNEQFF. CDR3 in DNA: TGCGCCAGCAGCCGGAGACAGGAAAACAATGAGCAGTTCTTC.

V gene TRBV12-3 or TRBV12-4 combines with J gene TRBJ1-1; D not resolved. The ends were cut back, 5 bases at V and 3 bases at J, with 16 bases in the middle. This CDR3 is built from 15 residues. The CDR3 sequence is CASSPTEGSHTEAFF. The CDR3 DNA reads TGTGCCAGCAGTCCAACGGAAGGGTCTCACACTGAAGCTTTCTTT.

About this clonotype: A clone one base away is much larger, so this may be a read error. The genes are TRBV25-1 and TRBJ1-1; D gene ambiguous. V was clipped by 6 bases and J by 4 bases, with 6 bases between them. Germline CDR1 MGHDK, CDR2 SYGVNS. This CDR3 has 11 residues. CDR3 in DNA: TGTGCCAGCAGGTTTGGCACTGAAGCTTTCTTT. The encoded protein is CASRFGTEAFF.

The chain employs TRBV5-6 and TRBJ2-7, with 7 bases fitting TRBD1. Germline CDR1 is SGHDT and CDR2 is YYEEEE. The CDR3 is made up of 20 amino acids. Trimming cost V 0 bases and J 0 bases; bases outside gene matches: 18. CDR3 sequence: CASSLVHPTGTDAPSYEQYF. DNA of the CDR3: TGTGCCAGCAGCTTGGTCCACCCGACAGGGACGGATGCCCCCTCCTACGAGCAGTACTTC. Complete variable domain (other parts from reference TRBV5-6 and TRBJ2-7): DAGVTQSPTHLIKTRGQQVTLRCSPKSGHDTVSWYQQALGQGPQFIFQYYEEEERQRGNFPDRFSGHQFPNYSSELNVNALLLGDSALYLCASSLVHPTGTDAPSYEQYFGPGTRLTVT.

This clonotype was observed a few times. V and J are TRBV29-1 and TRBJ2-1; 9 bases agree with TRBD2. After removal of 1 base from V and 3 bases from J, the junction contained 10 bases not matched to a gene. The germline gives CDR1 SQVTM, CDR2 ANQGSEA. The CDR3 consists of 17 residues. The chain's CDR3 is CSVEGASGIYSYNEQFF. Written as DNA, the CDR3 is TGCAGCGTTGAAGGGGCTAGCGGGATTTATAGCTACAATGAGCAGTTCTTC.

This clonotype appeared many times. The chain recombines TRBV20-1 with TRBJ1-4; D perhaps matches TRBD1 (5 bases). The CDR3 is 13 amino acids. Per germline, CDR1 DFQATT and CDR2 SNEGSKA (reference sequence). The germline V and J ends were trimmed by 4 bases and 7 bases, with 13 bases remaining between them. The CDR3 DNA follows: TGCAGTGCTATCAGGGTTTCGGGTGAAAAACTGTTTTTT. Protein sequence: CSAIRVSGEKLFF.

This clonotype was observed a few times. The chain recombines TRBV4-2 with TRBJ2-1; no firm D call. Germline lookup yields CDR1 LGHNA and CDR2 YNFKEQ. CDR3 length: 16 residues. V was shortened by 0 bases and J by 6 bases, with 15 bases between the two germline ends. DNA of the CDR3: TGTGCCAGCAGCCAAGAAGGGCTAGGAGTCCGCAATGAGCAGTTCTTC. Translation gives CASSQEGLGVRNEQFF.

The chain carries TRBV3-1 and TRBJ1-2; D possibly corresponds to TRBD1 (5 bases). With 0 bases removed from V and 4 bases from J, the gap between germline ends came to 9 bases. This CDR3 is 14 amino acids long. Germline CDR1 reads LGHDT; CDR2 reads YNNKEL (reference sequence). The CDR3 spells CASSQDIRAYGYTF. As DNA, the CDR3 is TGTGCCAGCAGCCAAGATATCAGGGCCTATGGCTACACCTTC.

The chain joins TRBV12-3 or TRBV12-4 to TRBJ2-4; 7 bases agree with TRBD1. V was clipped by 3 bases and J by 6 bases; unmatched bases: 8. This CDR3 spans 15 amino acids. The CDR3: CASSFVQGLPNIQYF. The CDR3 nucleotides are TGTGCCAGCAGTTTTGTACAGGGGCTTCCAAACATTCAGTACTTC.